These 22 T cell receptor beta chains came from one sample sequenced in a study of response to subunit inactivated influenza vaccine. TCRdb re-called the RT-PCR reads with MiXCR, one entry per CDR3 protein. The table records hundreds of thousands of distinct CDR3 sequences, around a sixth of them present only once. The sequences come from PBMCs from blood, collected 11 to 12 days after vaccination. Receptor source: a man aged 50 to 60 who received an inactivated influenza vaccine.

There are a few counts of this clonotype. The J gene is TRBJ1-3, the V gene TRBV4-3; D unresolved. From germline, CDR1 is LGHNA and CDR2 YSLEER. The CDR3 runs to 15 residues. V lost 0 bases and J 1 base, leaving 7 bases between the germline ends. This CDR3 reads CASSQDRLSGNTIYF. CDR3 coding DNA: TGCGCCAGCAGCCAAGATAGGTTATCTGGAAACACCATATATTTT.

This clonotype was detected a few times. V gene TRBV9 combines with J gene TRBJ2-6; D gene unclear. The CDR3 covers 16 residues. Looked up from germline, CDR1 is SGDLS and CDR2 is YYNGEE. V lost 0 bases to trimming and J lost 0 bases, with 7 bases between them. DNA of the CDR3: TGTGCCAGCAGCGTAGAACCCAACTCTGGGGCCAACGTCCTGACTTTC. This translates into CASSVEPNSGANVLTF.

The chain joins TRBV7-9 to TRBJ2-7; D is uncertain. The CDR3 consists of 15 residues. The V gene's germline CDR1 is SEHNR and CDR2 FQNEAQ (reference sequence). Trimming pared 1 base from V and 5 bases from J, leaving 15 bases between. CDR3 in DNA: TGTGCCAGCAGCTTAGAAGGGCGTCGAGGCAACGAGCAGTACTTC. Its translation is CASSLEGRRGNEQYF.

V is TRBV6-1 and J is TRBJ2-7; D gene ambiguous. V was clipped by 3 bases and J by 2 bases, with 17 bases between them. Looked up from germline, CDR1 is MNHNS and CDR2 is SASEGT. The CDR3 is made up of 16 amino acids. Here the CDR3 reads CASSDGYLSTTYEQYF. CDR3 sequence (DNA): TGTGCCAGCAGTGATGGGTATTTGAGCACAACCTACGAGCAGTACTTC.

The V and J genes are TRBV7-9 and TRBJ1-1; a possible D gene is TRBD1 (6 bases). V was cut by 1 base and J by 8 bases, with 14 bases left in between. The CDR3 sequence is 14 residues long. CDR1 and CDR2 from the germline V gene are SEHNR and FQNEAQ (reference sequence). The DNA of the CDR3 is TGTGCCAGCAGCTTAGAACAGGGATGGACCGAAGCTTTCTTT. Protein: CASSLEQGWTEAFF.

Turning to this clonotype: Since a much larger clone is just one base distant, this may be a read error. This sequence joins TRBV10-3 and TRBJ2-7; TRBD1 matches 10 bases. Germline V gives CDR1 ENHRY, CDR2 SYGVKD. The CDR3 totals 14 residues. The CDR3 DNA is TGTGCCATCAGCTCGACAGGGGGCATGGACGAGGAGTACTTC. It is translated as CAISSTGGMDEEYF.

This clonotype was seen many times. The V gene is TRBV12-3 or TRBV12-4, the J gene TRBJ1-3; maybe TRBD1 (5 bases). Trimming left V 0 bases short and J 0 bases short, with 12 bases between. The CDR3 spans 17 residues. The CDR3 DNA follows: TGTGCCAGCAGTTTAGCGCCAGTAGGGGCCTCTGGAAACACCATATATTTT. Protein product: CASSLAPVGASGNTIYF.

V gene TRBV10-3 combines with J gene TRBJ1-1; weak D call: TRBD1 (6 bases). The CDR3 is 14 residues long. Trimming removed 9 bases at V and 1 base at J, with 15 bases between. Germline CDR1 and CDR2: ENHRY and SYGVKD. The CDR3 sequence: CAMGAGGANTEAFF. DNA of the CDR3: TGTGCCATGGGGGCGGGGGGAGCGAACACTGAAGCTTTCTTT.

This chain joins TRBV10-1 and TRBJ2-7, with 12 nucleotides matching TRBD2. The CDR3 extends over 14 amino acids. Germline loops: CDR1 WNHNN, CDR2 SYGVQD (reference sequence). The J segment lost 6 bases and the V segment lost 6 bases, leaving 6 bases of the junction unmatched. CDR3 in amino acids: CASSETSGGGEQYF. In DNA form, the CDR3 reads TGCGCCAGCAGCGAGACTAGCGGGGGAGGCGAGCAGTACTTC.

This chain joins TRBV4-2 and TRBJ2-5; 7 bases match TRBD2. J was trimmed by 3 bases and V by 4 bases; bases with no gene match: 5. This CDR3 comprises 14 residues. The V gene's germline CDR1 is LGHNA and CDR2 YNFKEQ. CDR3 in DNA: TGTGCCAGCAGCCTCACTAGCGAAGAAGAGACCCAGTACTTC. It translates to CASSLTSEEETQYF.

Many counts were recorded for this clonotype. The chain combines TRBV4-3 with TRBJ1-5; the match to TRBD1 covers 8 bases. This CDR3 region has 15 residues. V dropped 2 bases and J dropped 6; count of bases not matched to a gene: 6. Germline V gene sequence: CDR1 LGHNA, CDR2 YSLEER. CDR3 coding DNA: TGCGCCAGCAGCCAATTTACAGGGGGGGGTCAGCCCCAGCATTTT. It specifies CASSQFTGGGQPQHF.

This clonotype was counted between two and nine times. This chain joins TRBV12-3 or TRBV12-4 and TRBJ1-1; no definite D call. Trimming pared 7 bases from V and 5 bases from J, leaving 11 bases between. The CDR3 has 12 amino acids. The CDR3 is CASIEGGTEAFF. The CDR3 DNA reads as TGTGCCAGCATAGAGGGTGGGACTGAAGCTTTCTTT.

V gene TRBV24-1 combines with J gene TRBJ1-2; D is uncertain. V lost 9 bases to trimming and J lost 5 bases, with 18 bases between them. This CDR3 is 14 amino acids long. In germline, CDR1 is KGHDR, CDR2 SFDVKD. CDR3 sequence (DNA): TGTGCCACCCTTTCAGCCCATCTTCCGTATGGCTACACCTTC. Translation gives CATLSAHLPYGYTF.

This chain joins TRBV5-1 and TRBJ2-1; 8 nucleotides align to TRBD2. Germline lookup yields CDR1 SGHRS and CDR2 YFSETQ. With 2 bases clipped from V and 7 bases from J, the junction kept 8 bases outside the gene matches. This CDR3 region has 15 residues. The chain's CDR3 is CASSFSSGRENEQFF. In DNA, the CDR3 is TGCGCCAGCAGCTTCTCAAGCGGGAGAGAGAATGAGCAGTTCTTC.

The CDR3 coding sequence is TGTGCCAGCAGTGACCCCTCCCGAGGAAACTATGGCTACACCTTC. It yields the protein CASSDPSRGNYGYTF. This sequence joins TRBV25-1 and TRBJ1-2; D is uncertain. V was cut by 3 bases and J by 2 bases, with 13 bases left in between. CDR3 length: 15 residues. The V gene's germline CDR1 is MGHDK and CDR2 SYGVNS.

Only a few counts were recorded for this clonotype. V is TRBV20-1 and J is TRBJ2-7; D is uncertain. Germline V lookup: CDR1 DFQATT, CDR2 SNEGSKA (reference sequence). V was trimmed by 1 base and J by 2 bases, leaving 15 bases between them. The CDR3 contains 15 residues. The CDR3 sequence: CSARVDPLIPYEQYF. For the CDR3, the DNA is TGCAGTGCTAGAGTTGACCCCCTAATTCCCTACGAGCAGTACTTC.

In its sample, this clonotype was seen many times. The rearrangement joins TRBV13 to TRBJ2-3; D gene uncertain. V was clipped by 3 bases and J by 0 bases, with 7 bases between them. The germline CDR1 and CDR2 sequences are PRHDT and FYEKMQ (reference sequence). The CDR3 loop spans 14 amino acids. CDR3 sequence (DNA): TGTGCCAGCAGCTTTTTATCTAGCACAGATACGCAGTATTTT. It yields the protein CASSFLSSTDTQYF.

This chain joins TRBV5-1 and TRBJ2-1, with 9 bases lining up with TRBD2. Germline loops: CDR1 SGHRS, CDR2 YFSETQ. V shed 0 bases and J 7 bases; nucleotides not matched to a gene: 8. The CDR3 loop spans 16 amino acids. CDR3 sequence reads: CASSLAGGGARNEQFF. The CDR3 nucleotides are TGCGCCAGCAGCTTGGCAGGCGGGGGGGCTCGTAATGAGCAGTTCTTC.

This clonotype was detected a few times. V is TRBV7-3 and J is TRBJ2-3; D might be TRBD1 or TRBD2, each matching 5 bases. Trimming took off 3 bases at V and 4 bases at J, with 17 bases between the two ends. Germline CDR1 is SGHTA and CDR2 is FQGTGA. This CDR3 contains 16 residues. CDR3 DNA sequence: TGTGCCAGCAGCTTGGATGGGGGACGGGTCGCAGATACGCAGTATTTT. Protein sequence: CASSLDGGRVADTQYF.

At least ten counts were recorded for this clonotype. The rearrangement uses TRBV12-3 or TRBV12-4 and TRBJ2-7; D is unresolved. The CDR3 spans 12 residues. V lost 6 bases to trimming and J lost 0 bases, with 6 bases between them. In nucleotides, the CDR3 is TGTGCCAGCAGGGCTAGCTCCTACGAGCAGTACTTC. As protein: CASRASSYEQYF.

V usage is TRBV28 and J usage is TRBJ2-3, with 11 bases aligning to TRBD2. Looked up from germline, CDR1 is MDHEN and CDR2 is SYDVKM. The CDR3 consists of 15 residues. The trim removed 6 bases at V and 3 bases at J, leaving 5 bases unmatched. Written as DNA, the CDR3 is TGTGCCAGCAGACTAGCGGGAGTGGGGACAGATACGCAGTATTTT. The encoded protein is CASRLAGVGTDTQYF.

This sequence joins TRBV20-1 and TRBJ2-1, with D perhaps TRBD1 or TRBD2 (5 bases each). Between the trimmed V and J ends, which lost 6 bases and 4 bases, there was a span of 22 bases. Germline CDR1 reads DFQATT; CDR2 reads SNEGSKA (reference sequence). This CDR3 comprises 16 residues. The CDR3: CSANSRTGRAYNEQFF. CDR3 in DNA: TGCAGTGCCAACTCTAGGACGGGGCGGGCTTACAATGAGCAGTTCTTC.